This record covers a single TCR beta chain. Its antigen is currently not known. There are no base qualities to consult, and no much larger clone falls within one base. Read against the paper, the sample's time point label means: around 29 days on oral tofacitinib. Read against the paper, the sample's treatment or condition label means: oral pan-JAK inhibitor, 5-10 mg twice daily. From alopecia areata patients, peripheral blood was collected along with lesional scalp punch biopsies. PBMCs were isolated by density centrifugation and stained for CD3, CD4 and CD8, after which CD4+ and CD8+ T cells were sorted on a FACSAria. Libraries came from the immunoSEQ multiplex PCR assay. RNA was extracted from all samples and reverse transcribed into cDNA, which served as template for TCR sequencing. SuperScript III was used for first-strand cDNA synthesis, primed with a 2:1 mix of oligo-dT and random hexamers. Amplification bias was assessed with a synthetic immune receptor repertoire, and residual bias was removed computationally. The paper's processing steps were these. After raw reads were preprocessed to remove errors, the CDR3 was defined following IMGT conventions as running from the conserved cysteine to phenylalanine. Clonality was calculated as 1 minus Shannon entropy normalized by log2 of the number of productive unique TCRs. CD4 or CD8 identity of scalp clones was inferred by cross-referencing scalp TCRbeta sequences with sorted blood CD4 and CD8 repertoires. What TCRdb holds here is the immuneACCESS table cut down to in-frame rearrangements. Part of the clones is not present; checked against another copy, under half of the missing clones reflect an unresolved V gene, and the others are unexplained. V and J calls and clone size follow that table, whereas D and trimming were derived from the DNA. The sample table holds fewer than 250,000 clones, of which more than 55% were seen once. The top ten hold approximately 0.63% of the sample.

The data stem from a study of CD8+ T cells in alopecia areata (dated by TCRdb to the late 2010s). Context from the whole study: Treated patients were enrolled in an open-label pilot trial of oral tofacitinib at 5 to 10 mg twice daily for moderate-to-severe alopecia areata. Tofacitinib was administered for 6 to 18 months, and 6 months of follow-up off drug were then conducted to assess delayed response and recurrence. The SALT score, which quantifies the percentage of affected scalp surface area, was used to measure disease severity in treated patients. High-throughput TCRbeta sequencing was used to examine T cell clonal expansion in alopecia areata in both the C3H/HeJ mouse model and human patients. Scalp tissue and sorted CD4+ and CD8+ peripheral blood T cells from patchy and totalis/universalis alopecia areata patients and from healthy controls were covered by human TCRbeta sequencing. Biopsies were taken from tofacitinib-treated patients at baseline and again at 4 and 24 weeks into treatment, and several of those patients also had a later scalp biopsy. Scalp clonality was compared among normal scalp (n=4), patchy alopecia areata scalp (n=8), and alopecia totalis/universalis scalp (n=8). RNA was obtained with the PAXgene miRNA kit for fixed scalp, the miRNeasy kit for PBMCs, and the RNeasy kit for mouse skin. TCRbeta CDR3 regions were amplified by immunoSEQ multiplex PCR with 35 Vbeta forward and 13 Jbeta reverse primers. The paper's findings and limits, for the study overall: Resident alphabeta T cells in normal human skin are also sequenced, complicating scalp TCR repertoire analysis, unlike mouse skin dominated by gammadelta T cells. Tofacitinib significantly lowered scalp clonality and the number of expanded CD8+ clones among the top 100 scalp clones. The treated cohort was small, with a single nonresponder, so links between baseline CD8+ expansion and response need larger studies. Many expanded lesional clones were found to persist in scalp and blood during tofacitinib treatment, and relapse after treatment cessation may be partly explained by this persistence. TCR sequences shared between patients were less clear than in mice, possibly partly because of HLA diversity in the patient population. Compared with normal scalp, lesional scalp had higher clonality and more expanded CD8+ clones, particularly in alopecia totalis/universalis, a pattern that suggests antigenic drive.

The sequence came from a human donor with alopecia areata. The specimen comprised CD4+ T cells sorted from blood, sampled at week 4, from a patient treated with tofacitinib.

The CDR3 loop reads CASSPTSGSETQYF. In nucleotide form, the sequence is TGCGCCAGCAGTCCCACTAGCGGGAGTGAGACCCAGTACTTC. The receptor chain draws on TRBV10-2 and TRBJ2-5; 11 middle bases align to TRBD2. Via the germline V gene, CDR1 is WSHSY and CDR2 SAAADI. The CDR3 has 14 amino acids, counting the end cysteine and phenylalanine. This entry keeps only the CDR3 DNA: 42 bases, framed from base 1. Relative to germline, V is missing 5 bases and J is missing 5 bases, with 4 bases of the junction outside any gene match.